The 27 T cell receptor beta chains below come from one sample, sequenced in a study of T cell responses to AZD1222 COVID-19 vaccine. Produced via immunoSEQ multiplex PCR; TCRdb's table is partial and in-frame only. The sample includes approximately 160,000 clones, approximately 93% seen only once; the top ten take around 0.9%. The sequences come from peripheral blood, collected on day 0 of AZD1222 vaccination. These receptors were collected from an adult in good health.

V usage is TRBV7-9 and J usage is TRBJ1-2, with 9 nucleotides matching TRBD1. The germline CDR1 and CDR2 sequences are SEHNR and FQNEAQ (reference sequence). The CDR3 has 18 residues. V trimming: 4 bases; J trimming: 0 bases; junction bases outside the gene matches: 12. CDR3 in DNA: TGTGCCAGCAGCTCCAGGGACAGGGCATCGACTTCTAACTATGGCTACACCTTC. This gives the protein CASSSRDRASTSNYGYTF.

The chain recombines TRBV9 with TRBJ1-2; D may be TRBD1 (5 bases). Germline CDR1 and CDR2: SGDLS and YYNGEE. Trimming cost V 0 bases and J 4 bases, with 13 bases left between them. CDR3 length: 15 amino acids. The CDR3 DNA is TGTGCCAGCAGCGTAGGGGGACTGACAGCCTATGGCTACACCTTC. It encodes CASSVGGLTAYGYTF.

The gene calls are TRBV5-8 and TRBJ1-4; D is ambiguous. This CDR3 has 14 amino acids. From germline, CDR1 is SGHTS and CDR2 YDEGEE. The germline V and J ends were trimmed by 3 bases and 8 bases, with 14 bases remaining between them. CDR3 sequence: CASSYSGSREKLFF. For the CDR3, the DNA is TGTGCCAGCAGCTACTCCGGGTCCCGAGAAAAACTGTTTTTT. The full variable domain, in which reference TRBV5-8 and TRBJ1-4 provide the parts outside the CDR3, is EAGVTQSPTHLIKTRGQQATLRCSPISGHTSVYWYQQALGLGLQFLLWYDEGEERNRGNFPPRFSGRQFPNYSSELNVNALELEDSALYLCASSYSGSREKLFFGSGTQLSVL.

The chain recombines TRBV7-2 with TRBJ1-1; TRBD1 matches at 8 bases. Germline V lookup: CDR1 SGHTA, CDR2 FQGNSA. There are 15 residues in the CDR3. Trimming cost V 5 bases and J 0 bases; bases outside gene matches: 5. The CDR3 sequence: CASSTRQGLNTEAFF. In nucleotides, the CDR3 is TGTGCCAGCAGCACTAGACAGGGGTTGAACACTGAAGCTTTCTTT.

The chain recombines TRBV6-2 or TRBV6-3 with TRBJ1-1; D remains unclear. This CDR3 is built from 14 residues. Germline assignment: CDR1 MNHEY and CDR2 SVGEGT. With 5 bases removed from V and 2 bases from J, the gap between germline ends came to 12 bases. The CDR3 DNA follows: TGTGCCAGCAGTCGCCTTGGCTACAACACTGAAGCTTTCTTT. Translation gives CASSRLGYNTEAFF.

The chain combines TRBV28 with TRBJ2-2; tentative D call: TRBD2 (6 bases). V gave up 6 bases and J gave up 4 bases, with 15 bases separating them. Germline assignment: CDR1 MDHEN and CDR2 SYDVKM. CDR3 length: 15 residues. CDR3 DNA: TGTGCCAGCAGACTTTTCCGGGGACTCACCGGGGAGCTGTTTTTT. Translating it yields CASRLFRGLTGELFF.

This clone was detected once. The V call is TRBV5-1, the J call TRBJ2-2; TRBD1 agrees at 7 bases. This CDR3 has 14 residues. J lost 4 bases, V lost 2 bases, and 2 bases had no gene match. Germline values: CDR1 SGHRS, CDR2 YFSETQ. CDR3 sequence: CASSFDRVTGELFF. CDR3 nucleotide sequence: TGCGCCAGCAGCTTTGACAGGGTCACCGGGGAGCTGTTTTTT.

The gene calls are TRBV12-3 or TRBV12-4 and TRBJ2-1, with D tentatively TRBD1 or TRBD2 (5 bases each). V was cut by 7 bases and J by 13 bases, with 20 bases left in between. This CDR3 has 13 residues. The CDR3 DNA sequence: TGTGCCAGCACTTACGGGGCGGCGGATACCCAGTTCTTC. This codes for CASTYGAADTQFF.

J is TRBJ1-6 and V is TRBV6-5; weak D call: TRBD1 (5 bases). The CDR3 is 13 amino acids. The germline V gene encodes CDR1 MNHEY and CDR2 SVGAGI. Trimming took off 11 bases at V and 9 bases at J, with 17 bases between the two ends. DNA for the CDR3: TGTGCCGGAAAGACCAGGGAAAGTTCACCCCTCCACTTT. Translation: CAGKTRESSPLHF.

The rearrangement joins TRBV7-3 to TRBJ2-1; TRBD1 might be the D (6 bases). Trimming left V 4 bases short and J 6 bases short, with 19 bases between. The germline V gene encodes CDR1 SGHTA and CDR2 FQGTGA. The CDR3 is 16 residues long. Written as DNA, the CDR3 is TGTGCCAGCAGCTCCCCCACCTTGGACAGATTCAATGAGCAGTTCTTC. As protein: CASSSPTLDRFNEQFF.

V gene TRBV7-9 combines with J gene TRBJ1-3, with D unresolved. The V end lost 7 bases, the J end lost 0 bases, and 4 bases lay between the germline ends. CDR3 size: 12 residues. Germline CDR1 SEHNR, CDR2 FQNEAQ (reference sequence). The CDR3, as DNA: TGTGCCAGCATGAGCTCTGGAAACACCATATATTTT. It is translated as CASMSSGNTIYF.

The chain employs TRBV19 and TRBJ2-1, with D perhaps given as TRBD1 or TRBD2 (5 bases each). The CDR3 consists of 17 residues. Germline assignment: CDR1 LNHDA and CDR2 SQIVND (reference sequence). V gave up 1 base and J gave up 2 bases, with 15 bases separating them. The CDR3: CASSIGSSWGTYNEQFF. In DNA, the CDR3 is TGTGCCAGTAGTATAGGGTCGTCGTGGGGGACCTACAATGAGCAGTTCTTC.

V and J are TRBV9 and TRBJ2-3; a weak D match, TRBD2 (6 bases). V lost 4 bases, J lost 0 bases, and 12 bases lay in between. Germline CDR1 is SGDLS and CDR2 is YYNGEE. The CDR3 runs to 15 residues. The CDR3 protein is CASSLRGMSTDTQYF. DNA of the CDR3: TGTGCCAGCAGCCTCCGGGGGATGAGCACAGATACGCAGTATTTT.

The V gene is TRBV5-4, the J gene TRBJ1-1; 7 nucleotides align to TRBD1. Trimming cost V 0 bases and J 6 bases; bases outside gene matches: 5. This CDR3 spans 14 amino acids. The germline V gene has CDR1 SGHNT and CDR2 YYREEE (reference sequence). The CDR3 spells CASSLDKGAPEAFF. The CDR3 DNA reads TGTGCCAGCAGCTTGGATAAGGGGGCCCCTGAAGCTTTCTTT. Supplemented by reference TRBV5-4 and TRBJ1-1, the full variable domain reads ETGVTQSPTHLIKTRGQQVTLRCSSQSGHNTVSWYQQALGQGPQFIFQYYREEENGRGNFPPRFSGLQFPNYSSELNVNALELDDSALYLCASSLDKGAPEAFFGQGTRLTVV.

The genes are TRBV10-3 and TRBJ1-6; 8 bases are a match to TRBD1. Looked up from germline, CDR1 is ENHRY and CDR2 is SYGVKD. Trimming cost V 6 bases and J 8 bases; bases outside gene matches: 6. The CDR3 has 14 residues. This CDR3 is CAISPTGDDSPLHF. CDR3 bases: TGTGCCATCAGCCCGACAGGGGACGATTCACCCCTCCACTTT.

V gene TRBV7-6 combines with J gene TRBJ1-2; D uncertain. The length of the CDR3 is 13 residues. Germline CDR1 and CDR2: SGHVS and FNYEAQ. V gave up 3 bases and J gave up 4 bases, with 9 bases separating them. The DNA for the CDR3 is TGTGCCAGCAGCTTCCCCCGAGGCTATGGCTACACCTTC. It yields the protein CASSFPRGYGYTF.

The rearrangement uses TRBV27 and TRBJ1-4, with D uncertain. The CDR3 spans 15 residues. The germline gives CDR1 MNHEY, CDR2 SMNVEV (reference sequence). Trimming shortened V by 3 bases and J by 5 bases, and 13 bases separated the two germline ends. The CDR3 reads CASSFRALDNEKLFF. In nucleotides, the CDR3 is TGTGCCAGCAGTTTTAGAGCTCTCGACAATGAAAAACTGTTTTTT.

This clone was detected only once. This sequence joins TRBV5-1 and TRBJ1-4; 7 bases are shared with TRBD1. The CDR3 spans 15 residues. Germline V CDR1 and CDR2: SGHRS, YFSETQ. Unmatched junction bases numbered 4, after V lost 0 bases and J lost 5 bases. The CDR3 loop reads CASSLARQGNEKLFF. The DNA for the CDR3 is TGCGCCAGCAGCTTGGCCCGACAGGGAAATGAAAAACTGTTTTTT.

The gene calls are TRBV30 and TRBJ1-5; D ambiguous. The CDR3 spans 16 residues. V lost 0 bases and J lost 2, with 14 bases in between. CDR1 and CDR2 from the germline V gene are GTSNPN and SVGIG (reference sequence). For the CDR3, the DNA is TGTGCCTGGAGTGTACTGGGTCCCTTGGGCAATCAGCCCCAGCATTTT. This encodes CAWSVLGPLGNQPQHF. The full variable domain, its missing parts supplied by reference TRBV30 and TRBJ1-5, is SQTIHQWPATLVQPVGSPLSLECTVEGTSNPNLYWYRQAAGRGLQLLFYSVGIGQISSEVPQNLSASRPQDRQFILSSKKLLLSDSGFYLCAWSVLGPLGNQPQHFGDGTRLSIL.

The chain is built from TRBV28 and TRBJ1-1; D is uncertain. The CDR3 is made up of 12 amino acids. V lost 5 bases to trimming and J lost 6 bases, with 10 bases between them. Per germline, CDR1 MDHEN and CDR2 SYDVKM. The CDR3 loop is CASSPTQPEAFF. The CDR3 nucleotides read TGTGCCAGCAGTCCTACACAGCCTGAAGCTTTCTTT. Full variable domain (outside the CDR3, taken from reference TRBV28 and TRBJ1-1): DVKVTQSSRYLVKRTGEKVFLECVQDMDHENMFWYRQDPGLGLRLIYFSYDVKMKEKGDIPEGYSVSREKKERFSLILESASTNQTSMYLCASSPTQPEAFFGQGTRLTVV.

This chain joins TRBV3-1 (or the pseudogene TRBV3-2) and TRBJ1-4; 7 positions agree with TRBD1. The CDR3 consists of 16 residues. With V trimmed by 7 bases and J by 0 bases, 8 bases remained unmatched. Germline V CDR1 and CDR2: LGHDT, YNNKEL (reference sequence). The CDR3, as DNA: TGTGCCAGCAATACGACAGGGTTGGCAACTAATGAAAAACTGTTTTTT. Its translation: CASNTTGLATNEKLFF.

The rearrangement links TRBV4-1 to TRBJ2-7; D gene ambiguous. CDR1 and CDR2 (germline): MGHRA, YSYEKL. The CDR3 has 15 amino acids. Trimming shortened V by 1 base and J by 3 bases, and 13 bases separated the two germline ends. This chain's CDR3 is CASSQVGHSGYEQYF. The CDR3 nucleotides are TGCGCCAGCAGCCAAGTCGGGCACTCCGGCTACGAGCAGTACTTC.

The gene calls are TRBV5-1 and TRBJ2-7; 7 nucleotides line up with TRBD1. Trimming cost V 1 base and J 3 bases; bases outside gene matches: 7. The germline gives CDR1 SGHRS, CDR2 YFSETQ. The CDR3 is made up of 15 amino acids. CDR3 amino acids: CASSLRLTGSYEQYF. CDR3 nucleotides: TGCGCCAGCAGCTTGCGTCTGACAGGGAGCTACGAGCAGTACTTC.

In the case of this clone: In the same sample, other DNA sequences code for this CDR3. The rearrangement joins TRBV19 to TRBJ1-5, with D unclear. Germline lookup yields CDR1 LNHDA and CDR2 SQIVND (reference sequence). The V end lost 3 bases, the J end lost 0 bases, and 6 bases lay between the germline ends. The CDR3 spans 14 residues. CDR3 sequence: CASSIRDSNQPQHF. In DNA form, the CDR3 reads TGTGCCAGTAGTATTAGGGATAGCAATCAGCCCCAGCATTTT. The full variable domain, in which reference TRBV19 and TRBJ1-5 provide the parts outside the CDR3, is DGGITQSPKYLFRKEGQNVTLSCEQNLNHDAMYWYRQDPGQGLRLIYYSQIVNDFQKGDIAEGYSVSREKKESFPLTVTSAQKNPTAFYLCASSIRDSNQPQHFGDGTRLSIL.

This clone was found a few times. CDR3 DNA sequence: TGTGCCAGCAGTGAAGTATCGTCGGGGAAGAACACCGGGGAGCTGTTTTTT. Amino acid sequence: CASSEVSSGKNTGELFF. The chain combines TRBV2 with TRBJ2-2, with D perhaps TRBD2 (5 bases). The CDR3 length is 17 residues. V was pared by 1 base and J by 1 base, with 13 bases between. The germline V gene has CDR1 SNHLY and CDR2 FYNNEI. Complete variable domain (other parts from reference TRBV2 and TRBJ2-2): EPEVTQTPSHQVTQMGQEVILRCVPISNHLYFYWYRQILGQKVEFLVSFYNNEISEKSEIFDDQFSVERPDGSNFTLKIRSTKLEDSAMYFCASSEVSSGKNTGELFFGEGSRLTVL.

This sequence joins TRBV27 and TRBJ1-3, with 7 bases lining up with TRBD1. The CDR3 covers 15 residues. Germline V gives CDR1 MNHEY, CDR2 SMNVEV (reference sequence). J lost 0 bases, V lost 5 bases, and 4 bases had no gene match. In DNA, the CDR3 is TGTGCCAGCAGTACGACAGGGAGCTCTGGAAACACCATATATTTT. It is translated as CASSTTGSSGNTIYF.

This chain uses TRBV5-4 with TRBJ2-3; 14 positions agree with TRBD2. The trim removed 0 bases at V and 0 bases at J, leaving 6 bases unmatched. CDR3 length equals 19 residues. The V gene's germline CDR1 is SGHNT and CDR2 YYREEE (reference sequence). The CDR3 DNA is TGTGCCAGCAGCTTGGGTGGGACTAGCGGGAGTTCTAGCACAGATACGCAGTATTTT. It codes for CASSLGGTSGSSSTDTQYF.